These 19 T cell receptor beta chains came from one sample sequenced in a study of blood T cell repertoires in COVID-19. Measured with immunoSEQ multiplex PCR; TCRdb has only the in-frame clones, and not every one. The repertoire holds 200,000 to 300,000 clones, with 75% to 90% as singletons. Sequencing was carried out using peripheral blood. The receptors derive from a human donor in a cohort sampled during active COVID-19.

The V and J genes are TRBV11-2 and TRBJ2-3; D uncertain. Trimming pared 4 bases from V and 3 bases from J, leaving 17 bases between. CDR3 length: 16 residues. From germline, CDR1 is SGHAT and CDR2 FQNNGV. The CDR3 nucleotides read TGTGCCAGCAGCTACAACGTCCAGGTGGCAACAGATACGCAGTATTTT. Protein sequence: CASSYNVQVATDTQYF.

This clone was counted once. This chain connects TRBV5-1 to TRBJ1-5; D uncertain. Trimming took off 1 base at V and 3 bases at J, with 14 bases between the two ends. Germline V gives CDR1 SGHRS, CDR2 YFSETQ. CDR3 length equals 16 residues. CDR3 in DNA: TGCGCCAGCAGCTTGTATGGGCAGGATTCCAATCAGCCCCAGCATTTT. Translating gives CASSLYGQDSNQPQHF.

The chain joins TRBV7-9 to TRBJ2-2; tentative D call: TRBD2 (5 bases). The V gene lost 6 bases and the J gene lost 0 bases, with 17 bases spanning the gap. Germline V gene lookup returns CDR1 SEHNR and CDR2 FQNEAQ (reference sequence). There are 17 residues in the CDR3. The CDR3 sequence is CASSYIRGLSNTGELFF. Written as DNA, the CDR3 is TGTGCCAGCAGTTATATTCGCGGGCTTTCGAACACCGGGGAGCTGTTTTTT.

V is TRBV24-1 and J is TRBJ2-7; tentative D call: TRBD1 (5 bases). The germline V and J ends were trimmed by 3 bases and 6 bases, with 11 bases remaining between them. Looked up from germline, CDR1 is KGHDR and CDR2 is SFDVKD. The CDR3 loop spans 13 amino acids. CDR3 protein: CATSDLTVSEQYF. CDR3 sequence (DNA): TGTGCCACCAGTGATCTGACAGTCAGCGAGCAGTACTTC.

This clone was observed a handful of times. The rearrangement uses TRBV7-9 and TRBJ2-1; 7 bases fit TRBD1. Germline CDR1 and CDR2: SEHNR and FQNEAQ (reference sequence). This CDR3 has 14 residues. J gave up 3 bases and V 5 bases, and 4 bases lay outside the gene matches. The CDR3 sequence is CASSGRTGYNEQFF. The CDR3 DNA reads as TGTGCCAGCAGCGGTCGGACAGGCTACAATGAGCAGTTCTTC.

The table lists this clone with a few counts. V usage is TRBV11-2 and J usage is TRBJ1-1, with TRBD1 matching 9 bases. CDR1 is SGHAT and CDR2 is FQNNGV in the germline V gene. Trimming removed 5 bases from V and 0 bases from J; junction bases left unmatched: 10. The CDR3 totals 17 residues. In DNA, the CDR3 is TGTGCCAGCAGCCGGCCCCCGGGACAGGGTCTGAACACTGAAGCTTTCTTT. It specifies CASSRPPGQGLNTEAFF. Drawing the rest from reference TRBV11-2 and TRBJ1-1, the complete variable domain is EAGVAQSPRYKIIEKRQSVAFWCNPISGHATLYWYQQILGQGPKLLIQFQNNGVVDDSQLPKDRFSAERLKGVDSTLKIQPAKLEDSAVYLCASSRPPGQGLNTEAFFGQGTRLTVV.

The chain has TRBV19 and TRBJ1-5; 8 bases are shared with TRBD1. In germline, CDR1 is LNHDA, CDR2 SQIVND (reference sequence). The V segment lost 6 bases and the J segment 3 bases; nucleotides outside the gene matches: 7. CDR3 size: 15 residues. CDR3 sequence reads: CASRYGTGYNQPQHF. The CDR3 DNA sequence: TGTGCCAGTAGATACGGGACAGGATACAATCAGCCCCAGCATTTT.

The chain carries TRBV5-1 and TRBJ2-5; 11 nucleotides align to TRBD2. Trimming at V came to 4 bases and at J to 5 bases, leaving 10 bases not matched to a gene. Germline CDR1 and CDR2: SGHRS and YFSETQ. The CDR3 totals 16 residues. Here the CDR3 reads CASSPGVAGGLETQYF. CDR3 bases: TGCGCCAGCAGCCCCGGCGTAGCGGGGGGGCTTGAGACCCAGTACTTC.

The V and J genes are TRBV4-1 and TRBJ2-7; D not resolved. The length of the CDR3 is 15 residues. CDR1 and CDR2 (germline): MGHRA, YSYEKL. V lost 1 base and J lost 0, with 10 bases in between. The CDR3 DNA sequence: TGCGCCAGCAGCCAAGGTACTACATCCTCCTACGAGCAGTACTTC. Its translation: CASSQGTTSSYEQYF.

The CDR3 loop reads CASSEREGNQPQHF. CDR3 nucleotides: TGTGCCAGCAGTGAACGGGAGGGTAATCAGCCCCAGCATTTT. The chain links TRBV2 to TRBJ1-5, with D unresolved. The germline gives CDR1 SNHLY, CDR2 FYNNEI. V lost 2 bases and J lost 4, with 9 bases in between. CDR3 length: 14 residues.

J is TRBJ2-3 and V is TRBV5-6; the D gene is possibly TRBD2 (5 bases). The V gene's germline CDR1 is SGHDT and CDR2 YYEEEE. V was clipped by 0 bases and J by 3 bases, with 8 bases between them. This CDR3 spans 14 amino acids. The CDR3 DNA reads TGTGCCAGCAGCTTGGGCCGGGGAACAGATACGCAGTATTTT. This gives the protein CASSLGRGTDTQYF.

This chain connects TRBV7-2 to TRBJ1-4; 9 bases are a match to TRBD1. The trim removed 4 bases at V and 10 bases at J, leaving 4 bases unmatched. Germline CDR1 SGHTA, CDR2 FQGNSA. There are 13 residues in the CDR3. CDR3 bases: TGTGCCAGCAGCTCCCCGGACAGGGGAAAACTGTTTTTT. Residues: CASSSPDRGKLFF.

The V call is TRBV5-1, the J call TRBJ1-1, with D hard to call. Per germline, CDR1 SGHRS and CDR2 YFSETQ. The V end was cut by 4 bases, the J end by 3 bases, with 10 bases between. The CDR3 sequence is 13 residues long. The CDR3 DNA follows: TGCGCCAGCAGCCAGGACGGGGACACTGAAGCTTTCTTT. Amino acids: CASSQDGDTEAFF.

CDR3 protein: CASSVRTGVEETQYF. The CDR3, as DNA: TGTGCCAGCAGCGTAAGAACAGGGGTGGAAGAGACCCAGTACTTC. The genes are TRBV9 and TRBJ2-5, with 7 positions matching TRBD1. The germline V gene encodes CDR1 SGDLS and CDR2 YYNGEE. V lost 1 base to trimming and J lost 3 bases; unmatched junction nucleotides: 6. CDR3 length: 15 amino acids.

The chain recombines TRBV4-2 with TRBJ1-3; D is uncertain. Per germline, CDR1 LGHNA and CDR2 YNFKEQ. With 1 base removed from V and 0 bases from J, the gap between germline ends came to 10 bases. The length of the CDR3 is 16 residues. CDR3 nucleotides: TGTGCCAGCAGCCAAGGATTCGCGGGCTCTGGAAACACCATATATTTT. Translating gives CASSQGFAGSGNTIYF.

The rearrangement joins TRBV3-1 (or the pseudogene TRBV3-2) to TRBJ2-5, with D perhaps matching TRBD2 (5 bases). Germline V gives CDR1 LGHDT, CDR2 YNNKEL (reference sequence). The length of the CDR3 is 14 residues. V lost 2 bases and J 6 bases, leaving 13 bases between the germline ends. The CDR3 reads CASSQSSGLKTQYF. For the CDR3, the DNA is TGTGCCAGCAGCCAATCTTCGGGGTTAAAGACCCAGTACTTC.

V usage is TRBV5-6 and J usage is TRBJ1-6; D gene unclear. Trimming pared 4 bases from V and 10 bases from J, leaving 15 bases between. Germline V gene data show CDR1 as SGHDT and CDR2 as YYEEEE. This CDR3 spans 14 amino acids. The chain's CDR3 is CASSPPRPGSPLHF. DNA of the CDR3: TGTGCCAGCAGCCCCCCGCGGCCCGGGTCACCCCTCCACTTT. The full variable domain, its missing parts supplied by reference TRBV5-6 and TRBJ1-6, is DAGVTQSPTHLIKTRGQQVTLRCSPKSGHDTVSWYQQALGQGPQFIFQYYEEEERQRGNFPDRFSGHQFPNYSSELNVNALLLGDSALYLCASSPPRPGSPLHFGNGTRLTVT.

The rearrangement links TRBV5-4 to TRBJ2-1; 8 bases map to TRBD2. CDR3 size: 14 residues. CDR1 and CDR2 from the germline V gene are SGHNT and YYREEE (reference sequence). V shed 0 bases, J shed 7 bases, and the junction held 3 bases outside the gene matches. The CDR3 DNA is TGTGCCAGCAGCTTGGGGGGACTAGTAAATGAGCAGTTCTTC. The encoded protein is CASSLGGLVNEQFF.

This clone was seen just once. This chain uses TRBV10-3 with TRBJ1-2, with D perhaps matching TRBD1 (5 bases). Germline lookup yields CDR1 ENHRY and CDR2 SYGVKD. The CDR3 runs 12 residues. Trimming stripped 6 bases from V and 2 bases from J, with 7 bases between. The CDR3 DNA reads TGTGCCATCAGGCAGGGAAACTATGGCTACACCTTC. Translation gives CAIRQGNYGYTF.